This note documents a single T cell receptor (beta chain) sequence. Its matching antigen is unknown. One frozen roughly 480,000-cell aliquot per fraction was sequenced. These data are taken from a study of coeliac disease. Study findings and constraints: TRB repertoires were largely private, with most amino acid sequences found in only one sample. Lower clonality than controls marked TRB and TRG repertoires from active celiac intraepithelial and lamina propria samples.

The CDR3 runs 14 residues. Germline lookup yields CDR1 SGHDT and CDR2 YYEEEE. V gave up 0 bases and J gave up 4 bases, with 10 bases separating them. The protocol was immunoSEQ multiplex PCR, while the TCRdb copy is restricted to in-frame clones and leaves out a portion. Here the sample spans over 5,000 clones, roughly 58% being singletons. The rearrangement joins TRBV5-6 to TRBJ1-2, with D maybe TRBD1 (5 bases). This receptor was identified in a woman aged 30 to 39 with active celiac disease. Sequenced: intraepithelial lymphocytes from the gut. For the CDR3, the DNA is TGTGCCAGCAGCTTGGATGTCGGGGGCTATGGCTACACCTTC. This encodes CASSLDVGGYGYTF.